Listed below are T cell receptor beta chains from one sample, sequenced in a study of blood T cells in healthy people across ages. A single record per CDR3 protein comes from TCRdb applying MiXCR to the 5' RACE reads. The sample gives 600,000 or so distinct CDR3 sequences, roughly 30% of which show up once; approximately 15% is in the top ten. Sequencing was done on a sample of blood. The source of these receptors is a woman of 80 years or more in good health. CDR3s include the opening cysteine and the closing phenylalanine or tryptophan. A D gene is named only where the DNA matches it firmly. Where a row states a size, it is once, few, many or the class of an expanded clone; other rows omit it.

cdr3_nt: TGCGCCAGCAGCTTTAACAGGGGAGGGAGTGAAAAACTGTTTTTT
cdr3_aa: CASSFNRGGSEKLFF
clone_size: many
v_call: TRBV5-1
d_call: TRBD1
j_call: TRBJ1-4
cdr3_length: 15

cdr3_nt: TGTGCCACCAGTGATCCGACTAGCGGGGGGGCCCATGAGCAGTTCTTC
cdr3_aa: CATSDPTSGGAHEQFF
clone_size: .
v_call: TRBV24-1
d_call: TRBD2
j_call: TRBJ2-1
cdr3_length: 16

cdr3_nt: TGTGCCTGGGGATTGGGCCCGTACGAGCAGTACTTC
cdr3_aa: CAWGLGPYEQYF
clone_size: few
v_call: TRBV30
d_call: .
j_call: TRBJ2-7
cdr3_length: 12

cdr3_nt: TGTGCCACCAGCAGACGAATACCCGGAGACACCGGGGAGCTGTTTTTT
cdr3_aa: CATSRRIPGDTGELFF
clone_size: .
v_call: TRBV15
d_call: .
j_call: TRBJ2-2
cdr3_length: 16

cdr3_nt: TGTGCCAGCAGTTCGGGGGTAGGCAACTCACCCCTCCACTTT
cdr3_aa: CASSSGVGNSPLHF
clone_size: many
v_call: TRBV12-3/TRBV12-4
d_call: .
j_call: TRBJ1-6
cdr3_length: 14

cdr3_nt: TGTGCTAGTGGCCTCGACAGGAACACTGAAGCTTTCTTT
cdr3_aa: CASGLDRNTEAFF
clone_size: few
v_call: TRBV12-5
d_call: .
j_call: TRBJ1-1
cdr3_length: 13

cdr3_nt: TGTGCCAGCAGTTTATACCGGACAGGGCAAACCTTGAACACTGAAGCTTTCTTT
cdr3_aa: CASSLYRTGQTLNTEAFF
clone_size: .
v_call: TRBV12-3/TRBV12-4
d_call: TRBD1
j_call: TRBJ1-1
cdr3_length: 18

cdr3_nt: TGCAGTGCTAGCGGGAGGGCCCACGAGCAGTACTTC
cdr3_aa: CSASGRAHEQYF
clone_size: .
v_call: TRBV20-1
d_call: TRBD2
j_call: TRBJ2-7
cdr3_length: 12

cdr3_nt: TGTGCCAGCAGTAGCGGGGGGCTTAACACCGGGGAGCTGTTTTTT
cdr3_aa: CASSSGGLNTGELFF
clone_size: once
v_call: TRBV2
d_call: TRBD2
j_call: TRBJ2-2
cdr3_length: 15

cdr3_nt: TGTGCCAGCAGTGCAACCGGGACAGGGCTGGCCAATGAGCAGTACTTC
cdr3_aa: CASSATGTGLANEQYF
clone_size: .
v_call: TRBV6-4
d_call: TRBD1
j_call: TRBJ2-7
cdr3_length: 16

cdr3_nt: TGTGCCAGCAGGGCACAGGTTTCTAATGAAAAACTGTTTTTT
cdr3_aa: CASRAQVSNEKLFF
clone_size: few
v_call: TRBV2
d_call: .
j_call: TRBJ1-4
cdr3_length: 14

cdr3_nt: TGTGCCAGCAGCCCAGGAAGTGCAACTAATGAAAAACGGTTTTTT
cdr3_aa: CASSPGSATNEKRFF
clone_size: .
v_call: TRBV11-1
d_call: .
j_call: TRBJ1-4
cdr3_length: 15

cdr3_nt: TGTGCCAGCAGCCCTACAGGGCCTCCTAACTATGGCTACACCTTC
cdr3_aa: CASSPTGPPNYGYTF
clone_size: many
v_call: TRBV7-3
d_call: .
j_call: TRBJ1-2
cdr3_length: 15

cdr3_nt: TGTGCCAGCAGTTCTTGGGCTTTGAACACTGAAGCTTTCTTT
cdr3_aa: CASSSWALNTEAFF
clone_size: .
v_call: TRBV27
d_call: .
j_call: TRBJ1-1
cdr3_length: 14

cdr3_nt: TGTGCCAGCAGTTTAAGATGGGGCAGGGCAACCCTCCACTTT
cdr3_aa: CASSLRWGRATLHF
clone_size: many
v_call: TRBV12-3/TRBV12-4
d_call: .
j_call: TRBJ1-6
cdr3_length: 14

cdr3_nt: TGCAGCGTTGAAGAAAATGGCTACACCTTC
cdr3_aa: CSVEENGYTF
clone_size: few
v_call: TRBV29-1
d_call: .
j_call: TRBJ1-2
cdr3_length: 10

cdr3_nt: TGTGCCAGCAGCTCATCCGGGACCGTGGGCTACGAGCAGTACTTC
cdr3_aa: CASSSSGTVGYEQYF
clone_size: few
v_call: TRBV5-5
d_call: .
j_call: TRBJ2-7
cdr3_length: 15

cdr3_nt: TGTGCCAGCTCACCAACTCCAAGGGCAGGGACCCAGTACTTC
cdr3_aa: CASSPTPRAGTQYF
clone_size: many
v_call: TRBV18
d_call: .
j_call: TRBJ2-5
cdr3_length: 14

cdr3_nt: TGTGCCAGCAGATACGCAGAGAATAGCAATCAGCCCCAGCATTTT
cdr3_aa: CASRYAENSNQPQHF
clone_size: many
v_call: TRBV6-1
d_call: .
j_call: TRBJ1-5
cdr3_length: 15

cdr3_nt: TGTGCCAGCAGACCTCTTTCCGGGACAGCTGGAAACACCATATATTTT
cdr3_aa: CASRPLSGTAGNTIYF
clone_size: few
v_call: TRBV27
d_call: TRBD1
j_call: TRBJ1-3
cdr3_length: 16